The 13 T cell receptor beta chains given below trace back to one sample, sequenced in a study of CD8+CD57+ T cells in acquired aplastic anemia. Researchers used genomic DNA as the template to profile TCR beta VDJ and CDR3. TCRdb analysed the reads with MiXCR anew, one entry per CDR3 protein. The table records 150,000 or so distinct CDR3 sequences, 55% to 80% of them present only once. The sequencing input was sorted CD4+, CD8+, or CD8+CD57+ T cells (not recorded which) from PBMCs. All receptors come from a human donor in good health.

The rearrangement joins TRBV20-1 to TRBJ1-2; 8 bases line up with TRBD1. The ends lost 6 bases at V and 6 bases at J; junction bases unmatched: 9. The CDR3 covers 13 residues. The germline CDR1 and CDR2 sequences are DFQATT and SNEGSKA (reference sequence). The CDR3 protein is CSATSRTGNGYTF. The CDR3 coding sequence is TGCAGTGCGACCAGTCGGACAGGGAATGGCTACACCTTC.

This clonotype was seen ten or more times. The chain employs TRBV29-1 and TRBJ1-1, with D possibly matching TRBD1 (6 bases). The CDR3 covers 12 residues. Trimming removed 4 bases from V and 3 bases from J, with 9 bases in between. Germline assignment: CDR1 SQVTM and CDR2 ANQGSEA. The chain's CDR3 is CSVVQGYTEAFF. DNA of the CDR3: TGCAGCGTTGTCCAGGGGTACACTGAAGCTTTCTTT.

This clonotype has a handful of counts. The J gene is TRBJ1-2, the V gene TRBV9; 7 bases align to TRBD1. The V gene's germline CDR1 is SGDLS and CDR2 YYNGEE. The CDR3 length is 15 residues. The ends lost 4 bases at V and 2 bases at J; junction bases unmatched: 8. For the CDR3, the DNA is TGTGCCAGCAGCCCTTGGACAGGAGACAACTATGGCTACACCTTC. Encoded protein: CASSPWTGDNYGYTF.

This clonotype was seen repeatedly, ten times or more. The CDR3 here is CASSHRDRESDTQYF. CDR3 sequence (DNA): TGTGCCAGCAGCCACCGGGACAGGGAGTCAGATACGCAGTATTTT. This sequence joins TRBV7-9 and TRBJ2-3; TRBD1 agrees at 9 bases. The CDR3 is made up of 15 amino acids. Germline-derived CDR1 and CDR2 are SEHNR and FQNEAQ (reference sequence). Trimming at V came to 5 bases and at J to 4 bases, leaving 7 bases not matched to a gene.

CDR3 DNA sequence: TGTGCCAGTCCTCCTAGCGGGAGCGGCTCAGATACGCAGCATTTT. Its translation: CASPPSGSGSDTQHF. V is TRBV2 and J is TRBJ2-3; D not certain. The end of the DNA is better explained by TRBJ1-5, so the J call may be wrong. The CDR3 contains 15 residues. CDR1 is SNHLY, CDR2 FYNNEI, per germline.

The chain uses TRBV20-1 and TRBJ2-7, with TRBD1 identical over 9 bases. The CDR3 has 13 amino acids. V gave up 6 bases and J gave up 5 bases; unmatched junction bases: 8. Per germline, CDR1 DFQATT and CDR2 SNEGSKA (reference sequence). CDR3 protein: CSAGGTGWHEQYF. For the CDR3, the DNA is TGCAGTGCGGGAGGGACAGGGTGGCACGAGCAGTACTTC.

The rearrangement uses TRBV3-1 and TRBJ2-5; 7 bases fit TRBD2. Germline V gene sequence: CDR1 LGHDT, CDR2 YNNKEL (reference sequence). V was pared by 5 bases and J by 3 bases, with 3 bases of the junction left unmatched. This CDR3 has 13 residues. Here the CDR3 DNA reads TGTGCCAGCAGCTTCGGACTAGAAGAGACCCAGTACTTC. It translates to CASSFGLEETQYF.

The V gene is TRBV19, the J gene TRBJ1-1; a weak D match, TRBD1 (5 bases). The V gene lost 5 bases and the J gene lost 1 base, with 14 bases spanning the gap. The CDR3 length is 15 residues. CDR1 is LNHDA, CDR2 SQIVND, per germline (reference sequence). CDR3 region: CASSPLGGENTEAFF. CDR3 sequence (DNA): TGTGCCAGTAGTCCCCTGGGAGGGGAGAACACTGAAGCTTTCTTT.

The V gene is TRBV15, the J gene TRBJ2-1; TRBD2 agrees at 7 bases. V shed 5 bases, J shed 0 bases, and the junction held 13 bases outside the gene matches. CDR1 is LNHNV and CDR2 is YYDKDF in the germline V gene (reference sequence). This CDR3 spans 18 amino acids. CDR3 bases: TGTGCCACCAGCCCTGGAGGGCTAGCGGCAAGCTCCTACAATGAGCAGTTCTTC. Protein sequence: CATSPGGLAASSYNEQFF. The whole variable domain, filled in from reference TRBV15 and TRBJ2-1, reads DAMVIQNPRYQVTQFGKPVTLSCSQTLNHNVMYWYQQKSSQAPKLLFHYYDKDFNNEADTPDNFQSRRPNTSFCFLDIRSPGLGDTAMYLCATSPGGLAASSYNEQFFGPGTRLTVL.

J is TRBJ1-2 and V is TRBV7-2; D possibly corresponds to TRBD1 (6 bases). V lost 0 bases to trimming and J lost 6 bases, with 11 bases between them. Germline CDR1 reads SGHTA; CDR2 reads FQGNSA. This CDR3 has 14 residues. The CDR3 region is CASSLARQGNGYTF. The CDR3 region has the DNA TGTGCCAGCAGCTTAGCGCGGCAGGGGAATGGCTACACCTTC.

The chain links TRBV10-3 to TRBJ1-6, with 7 bases lining up with TRBD1. The V gene's germline CDR1 is ENHRY and CDR2 SYGVKD. There are 13 residues in the CDR3. Trimming at V came to 10 bases and at J to 10 bases, leaving 10 bases not matched to a gene. DNA of the CDR3: TGTGCCAGCAGCGAGGGACAGAACTCACCCCTCCACTTT. Protein: CASSEGQNSPLHF.

The chain uses TRBV24-1 and TRBJ2-1; 12 bases are shared with TRBD2. V was pared by 4 bases and J by 8 bases, with 14 bases of the junction left unmatched. CDR1 is KGHDR and CDR2 is SFDVKD in the germline V gene. CDR3 size: 18 residues. CDR3 loop: CATSDRIGLAGSSDEQFF. The DNA of the CDR3 is TGTGCCACCAGTGACCGAATCGGACTAGCGGGGAGCTCCGATGAGCAGTTCTTC.

This clonotype has at least ten counts. This rearrangement joins TRBV20-1 to TRBJ1-5; perhaps TRBD1 as D (6 bases). The CDR3 extends over 16 amino acids. Germline CDR1 is DFQATT and CDR2 is SNEGSKA (reference sequence). Trimming cost V 3 bases and J 1 base, with 16 bases left between them. This chain's CDR3 is CSARLGKRGSNQPQHF. The CDR3 nucleotides are TGCAGTGCTAGGTTAGGGAAAAGGGGGAGCAATCAGCCCCAGCATTTT.